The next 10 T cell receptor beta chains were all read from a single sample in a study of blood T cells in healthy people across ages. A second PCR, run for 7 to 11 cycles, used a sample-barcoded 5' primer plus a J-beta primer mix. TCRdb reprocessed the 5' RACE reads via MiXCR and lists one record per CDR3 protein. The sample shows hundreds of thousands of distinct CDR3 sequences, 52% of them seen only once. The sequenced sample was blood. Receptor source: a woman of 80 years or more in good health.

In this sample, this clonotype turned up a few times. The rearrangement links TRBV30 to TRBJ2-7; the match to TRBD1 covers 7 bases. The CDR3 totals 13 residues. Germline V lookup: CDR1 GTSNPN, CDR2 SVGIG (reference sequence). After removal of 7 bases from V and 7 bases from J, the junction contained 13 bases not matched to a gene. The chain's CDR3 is CAYLGTASREQYF. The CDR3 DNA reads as TGTGCCTACCTCGGGACAGCCTCTCGTGAGCAGTACTTC.

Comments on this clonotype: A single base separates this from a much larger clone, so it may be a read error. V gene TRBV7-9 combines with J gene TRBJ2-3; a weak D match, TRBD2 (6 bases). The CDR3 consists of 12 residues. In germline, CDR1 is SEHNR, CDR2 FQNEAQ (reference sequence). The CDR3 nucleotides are TGTACCAGCCTAGCGTCCACAGATACGCAGTATTTT. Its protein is CTSLASTDTQYF.

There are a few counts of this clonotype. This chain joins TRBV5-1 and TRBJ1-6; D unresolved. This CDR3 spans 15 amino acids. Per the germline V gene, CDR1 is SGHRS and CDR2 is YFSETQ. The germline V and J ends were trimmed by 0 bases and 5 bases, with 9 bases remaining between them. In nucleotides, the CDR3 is TGCGCCAGCAGCTTGGTAACCCAAAATAATTCACCCCTCCACTTT. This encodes CASSLVTQNNSPLHF.

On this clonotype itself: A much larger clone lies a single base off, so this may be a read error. This CDR3 is CASSHFGGPSFTDTQYF. DNA of the CDR3: TGTGCCAGCAGCCACTTCGGGGGGCCCTCTTTCACAGATACGCAGTATTTT. The J gene is TRBJ2-3, the V gene TRBV4-2; D perhaps matches TRBD2 (7 bases). The CDR3 covers 17 residues. V was clipped by 3 bases and J by 2 bases, with 18 bases between them. Germline V gives CDR1 LGHNA, CDR2 YNFKEQ.

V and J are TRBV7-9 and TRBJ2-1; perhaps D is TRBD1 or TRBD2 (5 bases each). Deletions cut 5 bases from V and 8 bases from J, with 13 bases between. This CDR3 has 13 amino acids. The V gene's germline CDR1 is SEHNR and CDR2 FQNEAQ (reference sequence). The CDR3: CASSAWGNDEQFF. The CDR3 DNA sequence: TGTGCCAGCAGCGCGTGGGGGAACGATGAGCAGTTCTTC.

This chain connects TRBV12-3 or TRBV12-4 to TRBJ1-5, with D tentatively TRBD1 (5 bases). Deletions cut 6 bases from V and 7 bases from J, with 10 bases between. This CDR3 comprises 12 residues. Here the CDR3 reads CASSRGEQPQHF. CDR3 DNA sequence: TGTGCCAGCAGCCGAGGGGAGCAGCCCCAGCATTTT.

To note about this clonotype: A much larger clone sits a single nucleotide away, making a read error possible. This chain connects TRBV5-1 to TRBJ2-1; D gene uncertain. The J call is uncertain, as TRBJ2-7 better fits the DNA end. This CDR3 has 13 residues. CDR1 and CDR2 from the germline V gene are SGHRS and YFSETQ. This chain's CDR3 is CASSLNSPNEQYF. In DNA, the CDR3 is TGCGCCAGCAGCTTGAACTCTCCTAATGAGCAGTACTTC.

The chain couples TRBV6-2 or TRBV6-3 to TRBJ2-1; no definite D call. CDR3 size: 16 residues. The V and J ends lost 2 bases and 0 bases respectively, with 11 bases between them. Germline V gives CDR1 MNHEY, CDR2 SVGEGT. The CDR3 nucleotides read TGTGCCAGCAGTTACAATCCAGAGAGCTCCTACAATGAGCAGTTCTTC. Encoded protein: CASSYNPESSYNEQFF.

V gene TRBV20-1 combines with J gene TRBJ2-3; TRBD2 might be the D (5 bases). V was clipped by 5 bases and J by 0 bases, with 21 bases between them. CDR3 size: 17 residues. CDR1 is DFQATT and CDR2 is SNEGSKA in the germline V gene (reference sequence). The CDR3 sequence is CSAATGVPGASTDTQYF. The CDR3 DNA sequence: TGCAGTGCTGCGACCGGGGTCCCGGGCGCGAGCACAGATACGCAGTATTTT.

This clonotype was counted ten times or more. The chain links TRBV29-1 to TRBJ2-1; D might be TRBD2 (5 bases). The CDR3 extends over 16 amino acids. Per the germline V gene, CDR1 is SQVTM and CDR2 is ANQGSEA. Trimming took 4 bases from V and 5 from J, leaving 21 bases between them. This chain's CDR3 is CSVVVWGRGSHNEQFF. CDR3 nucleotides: TGCAGCGTTGTAGTTTGGGGTCGGGGTTCTCACAATGAGCAGTTCTTC.